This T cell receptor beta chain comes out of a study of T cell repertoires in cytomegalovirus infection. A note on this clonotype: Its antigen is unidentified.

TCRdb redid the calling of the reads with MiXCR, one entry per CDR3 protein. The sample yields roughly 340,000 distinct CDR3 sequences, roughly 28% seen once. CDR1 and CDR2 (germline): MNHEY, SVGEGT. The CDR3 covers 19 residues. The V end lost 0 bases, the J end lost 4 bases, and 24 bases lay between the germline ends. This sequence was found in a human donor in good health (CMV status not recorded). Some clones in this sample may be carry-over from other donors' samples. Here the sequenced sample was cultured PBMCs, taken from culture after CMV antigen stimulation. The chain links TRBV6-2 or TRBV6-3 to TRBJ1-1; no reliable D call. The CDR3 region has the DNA TGTGCCAGCAGTTACTCGTGGATTAATATACCTCCAAGGGCCACTGAAGCTTTCTTT. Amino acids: CASSYSWINIPPRATEAFF.